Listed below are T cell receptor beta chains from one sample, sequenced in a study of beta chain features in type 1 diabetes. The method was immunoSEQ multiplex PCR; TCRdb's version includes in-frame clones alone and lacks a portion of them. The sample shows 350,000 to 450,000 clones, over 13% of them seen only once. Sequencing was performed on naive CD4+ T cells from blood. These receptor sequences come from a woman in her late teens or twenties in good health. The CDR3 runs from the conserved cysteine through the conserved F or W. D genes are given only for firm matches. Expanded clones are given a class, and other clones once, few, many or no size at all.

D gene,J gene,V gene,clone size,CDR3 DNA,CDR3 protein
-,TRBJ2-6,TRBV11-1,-,TGTGCCAGCCGATTTACTTCTGGGGCCAACGTCCTGACTTTC,CASRFTSGANVLTF
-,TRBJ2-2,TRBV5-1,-,TGCGCCAGCAGTCCGACGGAGCCGACCGGGGAGCTGTTTTTT,CASSPTEPTGELFF
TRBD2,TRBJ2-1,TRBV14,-,TGTGCCAGCAGCCTCCAAATCGGGGGGAACAATGAGCAGTTCTTC,CASSLQIGGNNEQFF
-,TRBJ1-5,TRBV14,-,TGTGCCAGTTCACAGGGCCACAATCAGCCCCAGCATTTT,CASSQGHNQPQHF
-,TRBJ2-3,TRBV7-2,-,TGTGCCAGCAGCTTAACAGGAACAGATACGCAGTATTTT,CASSLTGTDTQYF
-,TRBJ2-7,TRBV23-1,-,TGCGCCAGCAGTCAATTCCAGGGGGGTACCTACGAGCAGTACTTC,CASSQFQGGTYEQYF
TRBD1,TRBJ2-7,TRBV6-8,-,TGTGCCACTAGTCCGGGACAGAGCTCCTACGAGCAGTACTTC,CATSPGQSSYEQYF
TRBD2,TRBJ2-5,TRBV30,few,TGTGCCTGGAGTGGAGCGGGACAAGAGACCCAGTACTTC,CAWSGAGQETQYF
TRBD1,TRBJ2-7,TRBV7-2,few,TGTGCCAGCAGCTCCCCCCCGACAGGGCTCTACGAGCAGTACTTC,CASSSPPTGLYEQYF
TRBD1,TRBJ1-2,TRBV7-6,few,TGTGCCAGCAGCCTTGACAGGGGCTATGGCTACACCTTC,CASSLDRGYGYTF
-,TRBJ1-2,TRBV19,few,TGTGCCAGTAGTATGGGCCTCCGTGTACAGTTTGGCTACACCTTC,CASSMGLRVQFGYTF
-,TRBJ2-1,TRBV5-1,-,TGCGCCAGCAGCTTGGTGGCGCCCCAGGAAGGAAATGAGCAGTTCTTC,CASSLVAPQEGNEQFF
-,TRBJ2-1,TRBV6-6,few,TGTGCCGGGGAGATACAGGGTAAGGGCAATGAGCAGTTCTTC,CAGEIQGKGNEQFF
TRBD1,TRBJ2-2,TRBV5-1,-,TGCGCCAGCAGCCGGGGACAGGAAACCGGGGAGCTGTTTTTT,CASSRGQETGELFF
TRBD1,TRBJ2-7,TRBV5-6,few,TGTGCCAGCCTTCGACAGGGGCCCACCGAGCAGTACTTC,CASLRQGPTEQYF
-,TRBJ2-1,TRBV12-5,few,TGTGCTAGTGGTCCGGGATCATACTACAATGAGCAGTTCTTC,CASGPGSYYNEQFF
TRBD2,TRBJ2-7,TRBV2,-,TGTGCCACAAGGACGGGACTAGCGGGAGGAACGGCCTACGAGCAGTACTTC,CATRTGLAGGTAYEQYF
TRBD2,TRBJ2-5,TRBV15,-,TGTGCCACCAGGGACTACGTTACCGCGGGAGAGGAAGAGACCCAGTACTTC,CATRDYVTAGEEETQYF
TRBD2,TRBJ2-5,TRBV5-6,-,TGTGCCAGCAGCCCACTGGGACTAGCCCAAGAGACCCAGTACTTC,CASSPLGLAQETQYF
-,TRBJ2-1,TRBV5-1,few,TGCGCCAGCAGCTTGGCTCCGGGGGATTACAATGAGCAGTTCTTC,CASSLAPGDYNEQFF
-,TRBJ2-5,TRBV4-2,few,TGTGCCAGCAGCCAAGATTGGCGGGGTGAGACCCAGTACTTC,CASSQDWRGETQYF
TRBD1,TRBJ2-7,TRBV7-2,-,TGTGCCAGCAGCTTAAAGACAGACAGGGACATGTACTTC,CASSLKTDRDMYF
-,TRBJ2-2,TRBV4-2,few,TGTGCCAGCAGCCAAGTTCCATGGGAGCTGTTTTTT,CASSQVPWELFF
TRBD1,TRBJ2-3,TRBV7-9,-,TGTGCCAGCAGCCCTCGACAGGGGGCTCTCACAGATACGCAGTATTTT,CASSPRQGALTDTQYF
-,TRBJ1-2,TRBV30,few,TGTGCCTGGAGTGTACTGGGAGCGACTGGCTACACCTTC,CAWSVLGATGYTF
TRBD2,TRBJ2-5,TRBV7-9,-,TGTGCCAGCAGCTTAGCGGACGGGCTAGCGGGAGTGGAGACCCAGTACTTC,CASSLADGLAGVETQYF
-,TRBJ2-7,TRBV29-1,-,TGCAGCGTTTTAAGGCCAGGGACCTACGAGCAGTACTTC,CSVLRPGTYEQYF
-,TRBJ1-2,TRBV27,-,TGTGCCAGCAGTTTAGGTCAGCGAAACTATGGCTACACCTTC,CASSLGQRNYGYTF
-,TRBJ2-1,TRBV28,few,TGTGCCAGCAATCCGGCTAGCCTCAAGAGTGGGAATGAGCAGTTCTTC,CASNPASLKSGNEQFF
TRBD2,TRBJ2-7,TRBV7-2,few,TGTGCCAGCAGCTTCACCGGGACTAGCGGGGGGTACGAGCAGTACTTC,CASSFTGTSGGYEQYF
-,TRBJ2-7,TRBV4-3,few,TGCGCCAGCAGCCCCGACTCAGGGGGCAGCGGGGCTTTTTCCTACGAGCAGTACTTC,CASSPDSGGSGAFSYEQYF
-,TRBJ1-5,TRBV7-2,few,TGTGCCGCGAGTGGAGGGAGGAATCAGCCCCAGCATTTT,CAASGGRNQPQHF
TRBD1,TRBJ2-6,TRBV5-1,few,TGCGCCAGCAGCCCCCGGACAGGGTCTGGGGCCAACGTCCTGACTTTC,CASSPRTGSGANVLTF
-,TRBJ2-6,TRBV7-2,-,TGTGCCAGCAGCTTAGAACCCAGGGGCGTCCTGACTTTC,CASSLEPRGVLTF
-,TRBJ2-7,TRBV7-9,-,TGTGCCAGCAGCACAGGTGCCTACGAGCAGTACTTC,CASSTGAYEQYF
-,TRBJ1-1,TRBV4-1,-,TGCGCCAGCAGCCAAGCTCATCCAGGTAACCCTGAAGCTTTCTTT,CASSQAHPGNPEAFF
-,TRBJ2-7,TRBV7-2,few,TGTGCCAGCAGCTCTCCTTCCTACGAGCAGTACTTC,CASSSPSYEQYF
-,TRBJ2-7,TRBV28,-,TGTGCCACCCGACAGGCAGCCTACGAGCAGTACTTC,CATRQAAYEQYF
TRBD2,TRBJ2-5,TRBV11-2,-,TGTGCCAGCAGCTACTCCGGGACTAGCGGGAGAAAGACCCAGTACTTC,CASSYSGTSGRKTQYF
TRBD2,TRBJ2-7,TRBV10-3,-,TGTGCCATCAGTGAGAAGCGGGACCCTGGCGAGCAGTACTTC,CAISEKRDPGEQYF
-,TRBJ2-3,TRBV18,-,TGTGCCAGCTCACCCCGCGGCACAGATACGCAGTATTTT,CASSPRGTDTQYF
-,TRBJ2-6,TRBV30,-,TGTGCCTGGAGTGTAAACCGAGCTGGGGCCAACGTCCTGACTTTC,CAWSVNRAGANVLTF
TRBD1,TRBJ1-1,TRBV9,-,TGTGCCAGCAGCGTAAGTTCTCAGGGGGTTTATACTGAAGCTTTCTTT,CASSVSSQGVYTEAFF
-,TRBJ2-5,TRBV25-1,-,TGTGCCAGCAGTGGCTTAAGGGGCCCAGAAGAGACCCAGTACTTC,CASSGLRGPEETQYF
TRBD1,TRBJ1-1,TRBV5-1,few,TGCGCCAGCAGCCTACAGGGGGTGAGGGACACTGAAGCTTTCTTT,CASSLQGVRDTEAFF
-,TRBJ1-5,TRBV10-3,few,TGTGCCATCAGTGACAGGGGTGCGGGTCAGCCCCAGCATTTT,CAISDRGAGQPQHF
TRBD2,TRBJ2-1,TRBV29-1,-,TGCAGCGTTGAGGGGAGCGGGAGCCCTAATGAGCAGTTCTTC,CSVEGSGSPNEQFF
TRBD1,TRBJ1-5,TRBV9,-,TGTGCCAGCAGCGTGGGACAGGGGATCAGTCAGCCCCAGCATTTT,CASSVGQGISQPQHF
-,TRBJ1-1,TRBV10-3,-,TGTGCCATCAGTAGCCAACAGGGGAACACTGAAGCTTTCTTT,CAISSQQGNTEAFF
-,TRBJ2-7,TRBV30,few,TGTGCCTGGAGTCGGACAGACGAGCAGTACTTC,CAWSRTDEQYF
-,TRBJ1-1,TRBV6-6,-,TGTGCCAGCAGATATCACTCGAACGGAGCTTTCTTT,CASRYHSNGAFF
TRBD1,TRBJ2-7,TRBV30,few,TGTGCCTGGAATTACAGGGGATCCTACGAGCAGTACTTC,CAWNYRGSYEQYF